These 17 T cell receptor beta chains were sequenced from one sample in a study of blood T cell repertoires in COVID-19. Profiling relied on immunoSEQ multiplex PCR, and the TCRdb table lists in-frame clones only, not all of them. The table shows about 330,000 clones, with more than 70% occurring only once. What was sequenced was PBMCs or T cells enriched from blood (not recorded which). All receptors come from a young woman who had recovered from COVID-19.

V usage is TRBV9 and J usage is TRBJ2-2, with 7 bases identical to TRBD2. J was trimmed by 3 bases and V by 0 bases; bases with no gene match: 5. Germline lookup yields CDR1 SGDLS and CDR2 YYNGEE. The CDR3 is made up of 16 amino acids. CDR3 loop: CASSVGRGTDTGELFF. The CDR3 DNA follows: TGTGCCAGCAGCGTAGGGCGGGGGACCGACACCGGGGAGCTGTTTTTT.

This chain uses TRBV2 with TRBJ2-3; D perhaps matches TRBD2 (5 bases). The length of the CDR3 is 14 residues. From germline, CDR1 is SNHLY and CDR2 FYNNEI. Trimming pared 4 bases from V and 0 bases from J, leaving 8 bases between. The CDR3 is CASSGWTSTDTQYF. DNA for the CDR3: TGTGCCAGCAGTGGGTGGACTAGCACAGATACGCAGTATTTT.

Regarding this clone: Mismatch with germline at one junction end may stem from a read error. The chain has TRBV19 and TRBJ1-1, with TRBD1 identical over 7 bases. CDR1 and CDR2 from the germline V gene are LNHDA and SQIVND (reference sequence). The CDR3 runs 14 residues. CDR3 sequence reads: CASRIGTVNTEAFF. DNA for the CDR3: TGTGCCAGTCGTATAGGGACAGTTAACACTGAAGCTTTCTTT.

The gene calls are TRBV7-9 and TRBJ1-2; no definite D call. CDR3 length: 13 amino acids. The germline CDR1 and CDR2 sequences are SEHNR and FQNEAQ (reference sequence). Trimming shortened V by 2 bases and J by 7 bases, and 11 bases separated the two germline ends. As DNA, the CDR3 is TGTGCCAGCAGCTTAACGGTCGCCGCTGGCTACACCTTC. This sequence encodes CASSLTVAAGYTF.

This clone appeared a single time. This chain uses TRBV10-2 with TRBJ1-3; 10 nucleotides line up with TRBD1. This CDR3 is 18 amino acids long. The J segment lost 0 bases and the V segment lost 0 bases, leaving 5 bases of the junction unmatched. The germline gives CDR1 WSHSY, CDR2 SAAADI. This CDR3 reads CASSESRDRGYSGNTIYF. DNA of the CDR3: TGCGCCAGCAGTGAGTCCCGGGACAGGGGCTACTCTGGAAACACCATATATTTT.

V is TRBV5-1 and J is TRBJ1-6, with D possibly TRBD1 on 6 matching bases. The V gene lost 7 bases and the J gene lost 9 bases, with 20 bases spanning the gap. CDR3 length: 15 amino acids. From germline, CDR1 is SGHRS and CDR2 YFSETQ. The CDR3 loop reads CASRLIGGSGSPLHF. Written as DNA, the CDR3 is TGCGCCAGCCGGTTAATTGGGGGCTCGGGTTCACCCCTCCACTTT.

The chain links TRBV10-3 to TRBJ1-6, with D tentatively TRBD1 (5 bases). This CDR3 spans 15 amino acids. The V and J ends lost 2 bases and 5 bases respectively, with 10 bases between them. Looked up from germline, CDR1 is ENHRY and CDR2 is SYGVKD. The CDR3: CAISEGRGDNSPLHF. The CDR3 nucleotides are TGTGCCATCAGTGAGGGGCGGGGCGATAATTCACCCCTCCACTTT.

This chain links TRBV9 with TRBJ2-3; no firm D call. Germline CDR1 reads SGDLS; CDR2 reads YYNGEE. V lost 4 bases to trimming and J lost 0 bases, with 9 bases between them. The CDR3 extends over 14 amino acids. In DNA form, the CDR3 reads TGTGCCAGCAGCCTGAGACTGAGCACAGATACGCAGTATTTT. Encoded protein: CASSLRLSTDTQYF.

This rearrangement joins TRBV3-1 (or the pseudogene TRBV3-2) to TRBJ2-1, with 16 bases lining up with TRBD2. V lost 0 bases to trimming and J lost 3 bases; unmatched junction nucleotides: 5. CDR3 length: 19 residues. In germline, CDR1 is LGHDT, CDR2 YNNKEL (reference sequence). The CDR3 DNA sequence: TGTGCCAGCAGCCAAGACGGGACTAGCGGGGGGGCGATCTACAATGAGCAGTTCTTC. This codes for CASSQDGTSGGAIYNEQFF.

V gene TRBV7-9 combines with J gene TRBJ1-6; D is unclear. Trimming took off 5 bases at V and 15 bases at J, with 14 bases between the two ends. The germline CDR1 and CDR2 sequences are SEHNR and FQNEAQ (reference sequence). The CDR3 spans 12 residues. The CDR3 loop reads CASSPGPSVLHF. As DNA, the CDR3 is TGTGCCAGCAGCCCTGGGCCTTCAGTCCTCCACTTT.

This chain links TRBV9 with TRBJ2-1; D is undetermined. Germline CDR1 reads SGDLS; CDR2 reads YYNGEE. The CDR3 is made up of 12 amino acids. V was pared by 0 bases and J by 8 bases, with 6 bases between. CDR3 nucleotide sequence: TGTGCCAGCAGCGTAGCTACCCATGAGCAGTTCTTC. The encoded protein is CASSVATHEQFF.

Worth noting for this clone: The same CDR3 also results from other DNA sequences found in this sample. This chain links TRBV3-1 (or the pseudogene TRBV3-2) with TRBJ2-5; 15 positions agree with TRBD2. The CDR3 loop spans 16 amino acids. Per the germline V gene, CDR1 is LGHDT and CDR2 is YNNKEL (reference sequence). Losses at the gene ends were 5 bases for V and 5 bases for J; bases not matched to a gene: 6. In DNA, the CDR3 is TGTGCCAGCAGCTTGGGACTAGCGGGGGGTGGCGAGACCCAGTACTTC. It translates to CASSLGLAGGGETQYF.

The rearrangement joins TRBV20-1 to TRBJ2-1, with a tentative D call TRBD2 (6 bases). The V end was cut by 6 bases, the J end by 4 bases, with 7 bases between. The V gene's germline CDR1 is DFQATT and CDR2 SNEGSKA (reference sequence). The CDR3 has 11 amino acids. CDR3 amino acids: CSAGLYNEQFF. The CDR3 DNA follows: TGCAGTGCCGGACTATACAATGAGCAGTTCTTC.

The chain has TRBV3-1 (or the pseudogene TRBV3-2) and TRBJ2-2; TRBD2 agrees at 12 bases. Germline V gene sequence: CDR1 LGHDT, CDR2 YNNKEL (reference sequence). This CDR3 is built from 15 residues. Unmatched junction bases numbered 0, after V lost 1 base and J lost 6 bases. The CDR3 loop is CASSQGTSGAGELFF. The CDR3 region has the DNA TGTGCCAGCAGCCAAGGGACTAGCGGGGCCGGGGAGCTGTTTTTT.

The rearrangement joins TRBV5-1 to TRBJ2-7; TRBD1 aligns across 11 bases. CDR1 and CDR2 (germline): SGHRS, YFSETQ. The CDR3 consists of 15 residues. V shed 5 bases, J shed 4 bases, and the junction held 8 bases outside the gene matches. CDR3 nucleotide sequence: TGCGCCAGCAGTCTTACGGGACAGGGGGGGTACGAGCAGTACTTC. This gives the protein CASSLTGQGGYEQYF.

This CDR3 reads CASSQYRGRNTEAFF. DNA for the CDR3: TGTGCCAGCAGCCAGTACAGGGGGAGGAACACTGAAGCTTTCTTT. The V gene is TRBV3-1 (or the pseudogene TRBV3-2), the J gene TRBJ1-1; 8 positions agree with TRBD1. With 3 bases clipped from V and 1 base from J, the junction kept 4 bases outside the gene matches. The CDR3 is 15 residues long. The V gene's germline CDR1 is LGHDT and CDR2 YNNKEL (reference sequence).

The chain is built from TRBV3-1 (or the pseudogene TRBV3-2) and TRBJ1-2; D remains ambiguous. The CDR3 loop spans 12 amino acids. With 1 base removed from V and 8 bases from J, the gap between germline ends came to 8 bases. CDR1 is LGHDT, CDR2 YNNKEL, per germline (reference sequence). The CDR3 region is CASSQVAGGYTF. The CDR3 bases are TGTGCCAGCAGCCAAGTCGCGGGGGGCTACACCTTC.